The rows below give T cell receptor beta chains drawn from one sample of a study of cytomegalovirus exposure and HLA in healthy donors. TCRdb's table, derived via immunoSEQ multiplex PCR, lists solely in-frame clones and lacks some. The sample consists of over 70,000 clones, around 82% of them appearing once. The source material was PBMCs. All receptors derive from a man aged 18 to 29 in good health and CMV-seronegative. CDR3s include the opening cysteine and the closing phenylalanine or tryptophan. The D gene is left open where the match is weak. Clone size is given for some rows only: seen once, a few or many times, or a class if the clone is expanded.

>NA|NA|TRBJ1-1|TRBV18
TGTGCCAGCTCACCTATGGTTACGACGGGGGAAGCTTTCTTT
CASSPMVTTGEAFF
>TRBD1|NA|TRBJ2-2|TRBV7-8
TGTGCCAGCAGCTCGTCTTTGGGACAGGGAGGAGCCGGGGAGCTGTTTTTT
CASSSSLGQGGAGELFF
>NA|NA|TRBJ1-5|TRBV6-5
TGTGCCAGCAGTTACTCGCCAGGGGATCAGCCCCAGCATTTT
CASSYSPGDQPQHF
>TRBD2|NA|TRBJ2-3|TRBV6-6
TGTGCCAGCAGTTATCCGGGACTAGCTCAAGATACGCAGTATTTT
CASSYPGLAQDTQYF
>TRBD1|once|TRBJ2-3|TRBV5-1
TGCGCCAGCAGCTTAGGACAGGGGATGAATACGCAGTATTTT
CASSLGQGMNTQYF
>NA|few|TRBJ2-3|TRBV30
TGTGCCTGGAGTTGGGGGAGGAGCGTCTACCTGCAGTATTTT
CAWSWGRSVYLQYF
>NA|few|TRBJ1-2|TRBV27
TGTGCCAGCAGTTTAACTGTCCAGGGAGGGAGCTACACCTTC
CASSLTVQGGSYTF
>TRBD1|NA|TRBJ2-7|TRBV19
TGTGCCAGTCGGACCGGGACAGGGGTCTACGAGCAGTACTTC
CASRTGTGVYEQYF
>NA|NA|TRBJ1-2|TRBV10-1
TGCGCCAGCAGTGAGTCAAGAGGAAGCTATGGCTACACCTTC
CASSESRGSYGYTF
>NA|few|TRBJ2-1|TRBV2
TGTGCCAGCAGTGAATTCGCGGGGAAAAAGTCGAATGAGCAGTTCTTC
CASSEFAGKKSNEQFF
>TRBD2|NA|TRBJ2-7|TRBV2
TGTGCCAGCTCACGGGGGCTAGCGGGGGGGCGTTCCTACGAGCAGTACTTC
CASSRGLAGGRSYEQYF
>NA|NA|TRBJ2-5|TRBV7-2
TGTGCCAGCAGCTTAGCGCTACAAGAGACCCAGTACTTC
CASSLALQETQYF
>TRBD1|NA|TRBJ1-1|TRBV27
TGTGCCAGCAGCTTGGGACAGACGAACACTGAAGCTTTCTTT
CASSLGQTNTEAFF
>NA|once|TRBJ1-5|TRBV30
TGTGCCTGGAGTACGACAGCTGTAAGAGGTAATCAGCCCCAGCATTTT
CAWSTTAVRGNQPQHF
>NA|NA|TRBJ1-1|TRBV4-1
TGCGCCAGCAGCCAAGATGGTTTACACGGGTTGAACACTGAAGCTTTCTTT
CASSQDGLHGLNTEAFF
>TRBD1|NA|TRBJ1-2|TRBV4-2
TGTGCCAGCAGCCAAGAAGGGGGGACAGGGGTAGGCTATGGCTACACCTTC
CASSQEGGTGVGYGYTF
>TRBD1|NA|TRBJ1-3|TRBV10-3
TGTGCCATCAGTGAGGTTACAGGGGCTGGAAACACCATATATTTT
CAISEVTGAGNTIYF
>TRBD1|NA|TRBJ2-5|TRBV5-1
TGCGCCAGCAGCCCCCCCCTACCGGACAGGGGGACACAGACCCAGTACTTC
CASSPPLPDRGTQTQYF
>NA|NA|TRBJ1-3|TRBV7-9
TGTGCCAGCAGCCCGGGGGGCGGACTTGTCTCTGGAAACACCATATATTTT
CASSPGGGLVSGNTIYF
>NA|NA|TRBJ1-2|TRBV14
TGTGCCAGCAGCCATCCAGCTAACTATGGCTACACCTTC
CASSHPANYGYTF
>NA|NA|TRBJ1-6|TRBV27
TGTGCCAGCACCTCTTACCCCGCGGGGGGTCCATTCTATAATTCACCCCTCCACTTT
CASTSYPAGGPFYNSPLHF
>TRBD2|NA|TRBJ2-7|TRBV7-6
TGTGCCAGCAGCTTAGCATTTACTAGCGGCTACGAGCAGTACTTC
CASSLAFTSGYEQYF
>TRBD1|NA|TRBJ1-1|TRBV9
TGTGCCAGCAGCGTAGGGACAGGGGGCTCCTTGACTGAAGCTTTCTTT
CASSVGTGGSLTEAFF
>TRBD1|NA|TRBJ2-7|TRBV5-8
TGTGCCAGCAGTTGGGGACAGGCCTACGAGCAGTACTTC
CASSWGQAYEQYF
>NA|NA|TRBJ2-5|TRBV5-4
TGTGCCAGCAGGGCTGGCGAAAGGGGGGAGACCCAGTACTTC
CASRAGERGETQYF
>NA|NA|TRBJ1-2|TRBV5-1
TGCGCCAGCAGCTTAACAGGGAATGAAGACTACACCTTC
CASSLTGNEDYTF
>NA|NA|TRBJ1-1|TRBV7-9
TGTGCCAGCAGCTTAGGGGCAGGGATAAACACTGAAGCTTTCTTT
CASSLGAGINTEAFF
>NA|few|TRBJ1-1|TRBV7-8
TGTGCCAGCAGCTTAGTAGGGGCGTACACTGAAGCTTTCTTT
CASSLVGAYTEAFF
>NA|NA|TRBJ2-7|TRBV6-4
TGTGCCAGCCCTCTAGGTTTGGAAGGAGAGCAGTACTTC
CASPLGLEGEQYF
>TRBD1|NA|TRBJ1-1|TRBV28
TGTGCCAGCATAAATGGACAGGGGACCACTGAAGCTTTCTTT
CASINGQGTTEAFF
>TRBD1|NA|TRBJ2-5|TRBV7-9
TGTGCCAGCAGTTTAGGGGGCTTGGAGACCCAGTACTTC
CASSLGGLETQYF
>NA|NA|TRBJ1-1|TRBV29-1
TGCAGCGTTGCGGCCGGGGGCTTT
CSVAAGGF
>NA|NA|TRBJ1-6|TRBV27
TGTGCCTCAGGGAACTATAATTCACCCCTCCACTTT
CASGNYNSPLHF
>TRBD1|NA|TRBJ1-5|TRBV4-1
TGCGCCAGCAGCGTCCGTTTGGGACAGGACTCTTATAGCAATCAGCCCCAGCATTTT
CASSVRLGQDSYSNQPQHF
>NA|NA|TRBJ1-6|TRBV18
TGTGCCAGCTCACCAAGTCAGGGAGGAAATTCACCCCTCCACTTT
CASSPSQGGNSPLHF
>TRBD2|NA|TRBJ2-5|TRBV18
TGTGCCAGCTCACCGGGGGGGTTAGAGACCCAGTACTTC
CASSPGGLETQYF
>TRBD2|NA|TRBJ2-7|TRBV18
TGTGCCAGCTCACTCATTAGCGGGGAAGCCGAGCAGTACTTC
CASSLISGEAEQYF
>NA|few|TRBJ1-1|TRBV29-1
TGCAGCGTCCTTGACAATGGTGACACTGAAGCTTTCTTT
CSVLDNGDTEAFF
>NA|NA|TRBJ1-1|TRBV7-6
TGTGCCAGCAGCTTCACTACAGGATTCACTGAAGCTTTCTTT
CASSFTTGFTEAFF
>NA|NA|TRBJ2-7|TRBV6-6
TGTGCCAGCAGCCCCCAATTCGAGCAGTACTTC
CASSPQFEQYF
>TRBD1|NA|TRBJ2-7|TRBV5-1
TGCGCCAGCAGCCTGGGACAGGTAACGTACGAGCAGTACTTC
CASSLGQVTYEQYF
>NA|NA|TRBJ2-4|TRBV25-1
TGTGCCAGCAGTGAACCGGGGACCAAAAACATTCAGTACTTC
CASSEPGTKNIQYF
>TRBD1|few|TRBJ1-3|TRBV5-8
TGTGCCAGCAGCTCGATCCCCGGGACAGGGAACTCTGGAAACACCATATATTTT
CASSSIPGTGNSGNTIYF
>NA|NA|TRBJ1-5|TRBV29-1
TGCAGCGTTGGACAGGCCTACCGGCAGCCCCAGCATTTT
CSVGQAYRQPQHF
>NA|NA|TRBJ2-3|TRBV15
TGTGCCACCAGCAGAGTAGGGAGTGTACGCACAGATACGCAGTATTTT
CATSRVGSVRTDTQYF